These 10 T cell receptor beta chains were all obtained from the same sample, sequenced in a study of T cell changes during pregnancy in multiple sclerosis. Data came from immunoSEQ multiplex PCR; TCRdb stores just in-frame clones and leaves some out. The data hold tens of thousands of clones, with just over 90% observed a single time. The sequencing used CD8+ T cells from peripheral blood mononuclear cells, collected in the second trimester of pregnancy. The receptors were sampled from a female donor with multiple sclerosis, enrolled in a pregnancy study.

V usage is TRBV7-4 and J usage is TRBJ1-1; the D is unclear. Germline V gives CDR1 SGHVT, CDR2 SQSDAQ. CDR3 length equals 14 residues. Trimming removed 5 bases at V and 0 bases at J, with 10 bases between. The CDR3 DNA reads as TGTGCCAGCAGCGCGGGGAAACTGAACACTGAAGCTTTCTTT. It codes for CASSAGKLNTEAFF.

This sequence joins TRBV19 and TRBJ2-7; 8 bases fit TRBD2. The junction had 9 bases not matched to a gene; V was cut back by 5 bases and J by 3 bases. The CDR3 has 15 amino acids. Germline CDR1 LNHDA, CDR2 SQIVND (reference sequence). CDR3 DNA sequence: TGTGCCAGTAGTTCATCTAGCGGGTCTAACTACGAGCAGTACTTC. Protein sequence: CASSSSSGSNYEQYF.

The chain carries TRBV4-3 and TRBJ2-3; 9 nucleotides match TRBD2. This CDR3 is built from 16 residues. Germline lookup yields CDR1 LGHNA and CDR2 YSLEER. The V gene end was trimmed by 0 bases and the J gene end by 4 bases; junction bases not matched to a gene: 5. Here the CDR3 DNA reads TGCGCCAGCAGCCAAGACGGGCTAGCGGGGCCAGATACGCAGTATTTT. Its translation is CASSQDGLAGPDTQYF.

The V call is TRBV2, the J call TRBJ2-7; tentative D call: TRBD2 (6 bases). CDR1 is SNHLY and CDR2 is FYNNEI in the germline V gene. The CDR3 covers 16 residues. The V end lost 9 bases, the J end lost 2 bases, and 23 bases lay between the germline ends. CDR3 region: CASCEIPGRRTYEQYF. CDR3 in DNA: TGTGCCAGTTGTGAAATTCCAGGGAGGAGGACCTACGAGCAGTACTTC. The whole variable domain, remainder taken from reference TRBV2 and TRBJ2-7, is EPEVTQTPSHQVTQMGQEVILRCVPISNHLYFYWYRQILGQKVEFLVSFYNNEISEKSEIFDDQFSVERPDGSNFTLKIRSTKLEDSAMYFCASCEIPGRRTYEQYFGPGTRLTVT.

This chain links TRBV27 with TRBJ2-1; 7 nucleotides agree with TRBD2. The CDR3 is 14 amino acids. J was trimmed by 0 bases and V by 6 bases; bases with no gene match: 2. CDR1 MNHEY and CDR2 SMNVEV come from the germline V gene (reference sequence). The CDR3: CASSRTSSYNEQFF. The CDR3 DNA follows: TGTGCCAGCAGCCGGACTAGCTCCTACAATGAGCAGTTCTTC.

The chain uses TRBV9 and TRBJ2-7; 10 positions agree with TRBD2. The length of the CDR3 is 15 residues. Germline trimming cut 4 bases from V and 0 bases from J; bases unmatched to any gene: 4. Germline CDR1 reads SGDLS; CDR2 reads YYNGEE. The chain's CDR3 is CASSHSGGSSYEQYF. CDR3 in DNA: TGTGCCAGCAGCCATAGCGGGGGGAGCTCCTACGAGCAGTACTTC.

The gene calls are TRBV18 and TRBJ1-2; 10 nucleotides align to TRBD1. This CDR3 is 14 amino acids long. Germline CDR1 KGHSH, CDR2 LQKENI. V gave up 3 bases and J gave up 4 bases; unmatched junction bases: 2. This CDR3 reads CASSPGQGSYGYTF. The CDR3 DNA sequence: TGTGCCAGCTCACCGGGACAGGGGTCCTATGGCTACACCTTC.

V gene TRBV14 combines with J gene TRBJ1-1, with D maybe TRBD1 (5 bases). Germline V gene data show CDR1 as SGHDN and CDR2 as FVKESK. The length of the CDR3 is 12 residues. V was clipped by 4 bases and J by 5 bases, with 8 bases between them. The CDR3 region is CASSLGVTEAFF. CDR3 nucleotides: TGTGCCAGCAGCCTAGGGGTGACTGAAGCTTTCTTT.

In regard to this clone: Additional DNA sequences in this sample encode the identical CDR3. The chain links TRBV7-9 to TRBJ2-3, with a weak D call TRBD2 (5 bases). V was trimmed by 5 bases and J by 0 bases, leaving 12 bases between them. There are 15 residues in the CDR3. Germline assignment: CDR1 SEHNR and CDR2 FQNEAQ (reference sequence). CDR3 residues: CASSPPGSSTDTQYF. In DNA form, the CDR3 reads TGTGCCAGCAGCCCCCCGGGAAGTAGCACAGATACGCAGTATTTT.

The chain joins TRBV7-9 to TRBJ1-4; D perhaps matches TRBD1 (5 bases). The germline V and J ends were trimmed by 8 bases and 0 bases, with 19 bases remaining between them. Germline V CDR1 and CDR2: SEHNR, FQNEAQ (reference sequence). CDR3 length: 17 amino acids. CDR3 sequence reads: CASRAGSGQATNEKLFF. The CDR3 DNA reads as TGTGCCAGCCGCGCGGGGAGTGGACAAGCAACTAATGAAAAACTGTTTTTT. Using reference TRBV7-9 and TRBJ1-4 for the parts outside the CDR3, the full variable domain is DTGVSQNPRHKITKRGQNVTFRCDPISEHNRLYWYRQTLGQGPEFLTYFQNEAQLEKSRLLSDRFSAERPKGSFSTLEIQRTEQGDSAMYLCASRAGSGQATNEKLFFGSGTQLSVL.